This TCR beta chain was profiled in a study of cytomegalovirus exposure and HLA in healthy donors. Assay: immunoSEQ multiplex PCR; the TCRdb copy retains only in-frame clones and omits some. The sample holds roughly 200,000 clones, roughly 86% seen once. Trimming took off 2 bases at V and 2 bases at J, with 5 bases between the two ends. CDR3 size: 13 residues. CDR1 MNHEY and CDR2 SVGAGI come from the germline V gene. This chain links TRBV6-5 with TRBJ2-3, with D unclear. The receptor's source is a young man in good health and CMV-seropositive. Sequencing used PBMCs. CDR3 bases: TGTGCCAGCAGTTACGGAGTCACAGATACGCAGTATTTT. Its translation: CASSYGVTDTQYF.